This T cell receptor beta chain was sequenced for a study of CD8+CD57+ T cells in acquired aplastic anemia. Whole-study context: Average DNA yield from sorted CD4+ and CD8+ cells was roughly 3 ug. General study results and limits: Shared by patients and controls, twenty-nine CD8+ CDR3s were abundant in patients.

Genomic DNA, the template, was used for profiling of the TCR beta VDJ and CDR3. TCRdb passed the reads through MiXCR, listing each CDR3 protein once. The table shows under 150,000 distinct CDR3 sequences, with roughly 40% occurring only once. V lost 3 bases to trimming and J lost 3 bases, with 14 bases between them. This CDR3 contains 15 residues. Germline V CDR1 and CDR2: SNHLY, FYNNEI. Points on this clonotype: Its antigen remains unidentified.

The V and J genes are TRBV2 and TRBJ1-2, with D uncertain. The clonotype was recovered from a human donor in good health, serving as a control. The specimen sequenced was sorted CD4+, CD8+, or CD8+CD57+ T cells (not recorded which) from PBMCs. CDR3 protein: CASSDYGGWDYGYTF. In DNA form, the CDR3 reads TGTGCCAGCAGTGATTACGGAGGTTGGGACTATGGCTACACCTTC.